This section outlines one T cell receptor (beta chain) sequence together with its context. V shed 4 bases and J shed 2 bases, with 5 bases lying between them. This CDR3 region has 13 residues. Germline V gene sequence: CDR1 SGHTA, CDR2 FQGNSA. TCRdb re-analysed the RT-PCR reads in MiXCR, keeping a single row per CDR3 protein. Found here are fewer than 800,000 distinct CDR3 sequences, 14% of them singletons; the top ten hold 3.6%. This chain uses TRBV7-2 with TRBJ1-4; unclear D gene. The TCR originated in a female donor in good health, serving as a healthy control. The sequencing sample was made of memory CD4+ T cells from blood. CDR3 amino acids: CASSSYTNEKLFF. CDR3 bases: TGTGCCAGCAGCTCATATACTAATGAAAAACTGTTTTTT.